This T cell receptor (beta chain) was profiled in a study of cytomegalovirus exposure and HLA in healthy donors. Study outcomes and limitations: For TCR beta chains, V- and J-gene trimming was later linked to a missense DCLRE1C variant.

60 Vbeta and 13 Jbeta primers were used in PCR. As handled by the study authors: Unique TCR beta chains totaled about 78 million in a later count, with about 11 million of them shared. TCRdb's copy holds only in-frame clones and misses some; the assay was immunoSEQ multiplex PCR. From that table come the V and J calls and clone size; the DNA was used to work out D and trimming. The table records about 160,000 clones, approximately 80% of them present only once. On this clone itself: What it recognizes is unknown.

This TCR came from a man between 50 and 59 years old in good health and CMV-seropositive. Sequenced material: PBMCs.

The CDR3 bases are TGTGCCAGCAGCGTAGACAGGGTACGGGACAATGAGCAGTTCTTC. This translates into CASSVDRVRDNEQFF. V and J are TRBV9 and TRBJ2-1, with D maybe TRBD1 (6 bases). The CDR3 runs 15 residues. The ends were cut back, 0 bases at V and 5 bases at J, with 12 bases in the middle. The germline CDR1 and CDR2 sequences are SGDLS and YYNGEE.